Described below is a single TCR beta chain sequence and its context. The antigen is not known. The data belong to a study of post-analysis software for immune sequencing data. On the study more broadly: There were relapsing-remitting, secondary progressive and progressive-relapsing multiple sclerosis among the disease courses included. Whole-study findings and limits: Controls had lower frequencies than patients of 4 or 5 TRBV segments, which included TRBV5-6, TRBV5-1 and TRBV20-1.

TCR beta cDNA libraries had unique molecular identifiers. TCRdb fed the PCR reads into MiXCR, producing one record per CDR3 protein. The table shows roughly 600,000 distinct CDR3 sequences, with 44% occurring only once. The CDR3 is 15 amino acids. The V and J ends lost 3 bases and 6 bases respectively, with 12 bases between them. CDR1 and CDR2 (germline): MNHEY, SMNVEV (reference sequence). V and J are TRBV27 and TRBJ1-6; TRBD1 is a possible D gene (6 bases). The sequencing sample was made of blood. This receptor was taken from a girl aged 5-17 years with multiple sclerosis. DNA for the CDR3: TGTGCCAGCAGTTTTGGAACCAGGGGTAATTCACCCCTCCACTTT. Encoded protein: CASSFGTRGNSPLHF.